The source of this TCR beta chain is a study of identical twins. General study points: Clonotypes of the beta chain that were abundant in cord blood carried fewer insertions (memory repertoires showed none).

Using its own MiXCR run on the 5' RACE reads, TCRdb lists one record per CDR3 protein. Here the sample spans some 710,000 distinct CDR3 sequences, roughly 6% being singletons. The CDR3 totals 19 residues. Looked up from germline, CDR1 is MNHEY and CDR2 is SVGAGI. V was pared by 0 bases and J by 3 bases, with 10 bases of the junction left unmatched. Concerning this clonotype: The antigen is undetermined.

The sample consisted of naive T cells sorted from blood. The J gene is TRBJ2-3, the V gene TRBV6-5; 12 nucleotides line up with TRBD2. This clonotype was sampled from a man aged 18 to 30 in good health. This chain's CDR3 is CASSYSWTVTSGRTDTQYF. CDR3 in DNA: TGTGCCAGCAGTTACTCGTGGACGGTGACTAGCGGGAGAACAGATACGCAGTATTTT.